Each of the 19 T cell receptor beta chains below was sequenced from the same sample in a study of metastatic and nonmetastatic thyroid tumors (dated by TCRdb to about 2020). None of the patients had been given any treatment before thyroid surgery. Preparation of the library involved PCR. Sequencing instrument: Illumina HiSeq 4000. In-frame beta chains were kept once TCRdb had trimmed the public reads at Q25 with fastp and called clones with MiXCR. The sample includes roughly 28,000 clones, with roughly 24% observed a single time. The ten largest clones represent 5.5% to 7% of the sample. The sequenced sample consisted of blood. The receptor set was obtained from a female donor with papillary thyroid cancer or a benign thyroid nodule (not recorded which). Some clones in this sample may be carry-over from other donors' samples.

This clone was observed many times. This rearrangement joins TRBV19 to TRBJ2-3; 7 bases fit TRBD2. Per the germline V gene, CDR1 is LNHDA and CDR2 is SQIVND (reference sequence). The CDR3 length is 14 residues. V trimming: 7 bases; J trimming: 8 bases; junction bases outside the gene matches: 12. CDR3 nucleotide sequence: TGTGCCAGTACCCCCGGCGGGAGTCTGAGTACGCAGTATTTT. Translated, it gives CASTPGGSLSTQYF. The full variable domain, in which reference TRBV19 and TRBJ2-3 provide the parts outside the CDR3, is DGGITQSPKYLFRKEGQNVTLSCEQNLNHDAMYWYRQDPGQGLRLIYYSQIVNDFQKGDIAEGYSVSREKKESFPLTVTSAQKNPTAFYLCASTPGGSLSTQYFGPGTRLTVL.

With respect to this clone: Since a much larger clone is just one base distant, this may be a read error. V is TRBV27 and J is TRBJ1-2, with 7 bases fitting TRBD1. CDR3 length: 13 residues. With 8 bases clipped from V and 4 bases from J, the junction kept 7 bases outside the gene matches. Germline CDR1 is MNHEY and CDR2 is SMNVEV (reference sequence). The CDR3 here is CASRSRGCYGYTF. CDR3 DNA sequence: TGTGCCAGCCGCAGCAGGGGGTGCTATGGCTACACCTTC.

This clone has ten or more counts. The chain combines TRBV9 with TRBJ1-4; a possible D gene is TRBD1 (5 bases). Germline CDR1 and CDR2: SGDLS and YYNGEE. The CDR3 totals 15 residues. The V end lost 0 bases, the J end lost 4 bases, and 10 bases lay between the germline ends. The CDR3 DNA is TGTGCCAGCAGCGTAGCTTCAGGGTTTAATGAAAAACTGTTTTTT. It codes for CASSVASGFNEKLFF. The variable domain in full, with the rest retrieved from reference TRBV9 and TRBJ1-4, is DSGVTQTPKHLITATGQRVTLRCSPRSGDLSVYWYQQSLDQGLQFLIQYYNGEERAKGNILERFSAQQFPDLHSELNLSSLELGDSALYFCASSVASGFNEKLFFGSGTQLSVL.

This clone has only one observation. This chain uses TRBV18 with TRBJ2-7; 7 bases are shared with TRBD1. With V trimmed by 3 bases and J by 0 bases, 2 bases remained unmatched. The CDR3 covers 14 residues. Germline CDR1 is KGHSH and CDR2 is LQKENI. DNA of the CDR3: TGTGCCAGCTCACCCGGACAGGTCTCCTACGAGCAGTACTTC. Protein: CASSPGQVSYEQYF.

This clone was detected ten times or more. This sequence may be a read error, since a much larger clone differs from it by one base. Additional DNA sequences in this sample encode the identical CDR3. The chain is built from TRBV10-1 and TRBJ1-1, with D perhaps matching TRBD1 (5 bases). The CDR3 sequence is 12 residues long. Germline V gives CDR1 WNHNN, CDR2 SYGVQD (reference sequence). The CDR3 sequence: CASSARGTEAFF. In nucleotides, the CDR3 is TGCGCCAGCAGTGCACGGGGCACTGAAGCTTTCTTC.

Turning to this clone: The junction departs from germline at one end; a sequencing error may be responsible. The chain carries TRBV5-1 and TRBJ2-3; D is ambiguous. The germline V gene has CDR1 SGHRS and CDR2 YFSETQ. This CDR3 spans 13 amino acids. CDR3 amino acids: CASSFDITDTQYF. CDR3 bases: TGCGCCAGCAGCTTTGACATCACAGATACACAGTATTTT.

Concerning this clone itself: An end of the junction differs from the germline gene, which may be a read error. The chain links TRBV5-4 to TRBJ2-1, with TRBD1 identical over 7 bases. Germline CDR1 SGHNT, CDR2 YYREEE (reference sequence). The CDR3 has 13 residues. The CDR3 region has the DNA TGCGCCAGCAGCTCCCAGGGGGTCCCAGGGCAGTTATTC. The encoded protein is CASSSQGVPGQLF. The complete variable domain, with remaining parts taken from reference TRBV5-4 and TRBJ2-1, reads ETGVTQSPTHLIKTRGQQVTLRCSSQSGHNTVSWYQQALGQGPQFIFQYYREEENGRGNFPPRFSGLQFPNYSSELNVNALELDDSALYLCASSSQGVPGQLFGPGTRLTVL.

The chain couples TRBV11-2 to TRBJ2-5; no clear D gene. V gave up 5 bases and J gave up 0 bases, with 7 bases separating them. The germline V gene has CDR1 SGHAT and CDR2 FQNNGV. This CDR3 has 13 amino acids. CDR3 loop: CASSLVHQETQYF. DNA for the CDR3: TGTGCCAGCAGCCTAGTGCACCAAGAGACCCAGTACTTC.

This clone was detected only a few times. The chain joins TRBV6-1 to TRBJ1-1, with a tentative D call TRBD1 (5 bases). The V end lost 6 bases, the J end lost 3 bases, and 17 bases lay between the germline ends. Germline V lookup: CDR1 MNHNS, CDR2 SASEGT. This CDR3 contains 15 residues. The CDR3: CASSPLGGGDTEAFF. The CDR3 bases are TGTGCCAGCAGCCCCCTCGGTGGGGGGGACACTGAAGCTTTCTTT.

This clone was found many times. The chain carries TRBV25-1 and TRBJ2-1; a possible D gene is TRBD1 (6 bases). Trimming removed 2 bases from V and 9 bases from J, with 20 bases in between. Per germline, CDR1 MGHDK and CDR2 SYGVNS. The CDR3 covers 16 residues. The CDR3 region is CASSEGVAGAAVEQFF. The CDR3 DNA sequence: TGTGCCAGCAGTGAAGGGGTGGCAGGGGCGGCGGTTGAGCAGTTCTTC.

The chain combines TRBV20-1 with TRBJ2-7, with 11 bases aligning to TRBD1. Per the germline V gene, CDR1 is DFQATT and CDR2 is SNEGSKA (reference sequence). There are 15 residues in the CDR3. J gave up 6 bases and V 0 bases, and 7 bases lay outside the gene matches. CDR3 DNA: TGCAGTGCTAGAGATCCGGACAGGGGGCTGTTCGAGCAGTACTTC. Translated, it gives CSARDPDRGLFEQYF.

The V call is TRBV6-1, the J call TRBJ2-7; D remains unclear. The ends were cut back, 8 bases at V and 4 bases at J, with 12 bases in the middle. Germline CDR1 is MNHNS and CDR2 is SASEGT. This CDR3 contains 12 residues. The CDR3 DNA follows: TGTGCCAGCGGCCCCCAAGAATACGAGCAGTACTTC. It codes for CASGPQEYEQYF.

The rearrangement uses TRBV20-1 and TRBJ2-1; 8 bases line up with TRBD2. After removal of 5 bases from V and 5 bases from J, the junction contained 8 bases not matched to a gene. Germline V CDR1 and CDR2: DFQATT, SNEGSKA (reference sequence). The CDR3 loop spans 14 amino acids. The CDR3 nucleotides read TGCAGTGCTCTCGGGACTAGAGAAAACAATGAGCAGTTCTTC. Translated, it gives CSALGTRENNEQFF.

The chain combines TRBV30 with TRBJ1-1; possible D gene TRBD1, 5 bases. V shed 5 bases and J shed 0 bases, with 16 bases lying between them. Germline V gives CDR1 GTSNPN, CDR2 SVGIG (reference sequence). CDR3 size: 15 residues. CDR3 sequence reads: CAWAGTGVLNTEAFF. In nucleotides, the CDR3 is TGTGCCTGGGCCGGGACGGGAGTTCTGAACACTGAAGCTTTCTTT.

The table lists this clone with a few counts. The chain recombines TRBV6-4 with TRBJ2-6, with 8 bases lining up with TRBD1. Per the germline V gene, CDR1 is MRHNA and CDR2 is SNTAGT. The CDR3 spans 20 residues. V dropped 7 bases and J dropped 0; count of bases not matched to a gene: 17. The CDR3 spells CASIQCPKTGVISGANVLTF. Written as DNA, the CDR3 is TGTGCCAGCATCCAGTGCCCCAAGACAGGGGTAATCTCTGGGGCCAACGTCCTGACTTTC.

This chain's CDR3 is CATSCSGRRDQPQHF. The CDR3 DNA reads as TGTGCCACCAGCTGCAGTGGGCGCCGAGATCAGCCCCAGCATTTT. The gene calls are TRBV15 and TRBJ1-5; D is ambiguous. The germline V gene has CDR1 LNHNV and CDR2 YYDKDF (reference sequence). V was pared by 5 bases and J by 5 bases, with 16 bases between. The CDR3 sequence is 15 residues long.

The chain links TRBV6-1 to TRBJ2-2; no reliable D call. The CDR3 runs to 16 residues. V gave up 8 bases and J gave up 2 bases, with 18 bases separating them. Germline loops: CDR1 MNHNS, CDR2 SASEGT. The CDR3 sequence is CASRRSVLVNTGELFF. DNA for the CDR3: TGTGCCAGCCGCCGCAGTGTCTTGGTAAACACCGGGGAGCTGTTTTTT.

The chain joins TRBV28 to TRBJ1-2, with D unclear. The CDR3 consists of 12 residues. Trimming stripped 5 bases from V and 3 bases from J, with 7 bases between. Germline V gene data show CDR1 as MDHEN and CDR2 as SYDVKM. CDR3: CASSKTYYGYTF. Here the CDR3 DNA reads TGTGCCAGCAGTAAGACCTACTATGGCTACACCTTC.

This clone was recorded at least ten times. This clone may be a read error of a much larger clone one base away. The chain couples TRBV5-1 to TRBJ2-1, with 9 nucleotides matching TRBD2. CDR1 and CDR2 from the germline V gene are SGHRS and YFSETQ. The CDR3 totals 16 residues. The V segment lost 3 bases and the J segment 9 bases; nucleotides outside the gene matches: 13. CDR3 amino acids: CASSSAGTSKGGEQFF. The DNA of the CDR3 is TGCGCCAGCAGCTCGGCCGGGACTAGCAAGGGAGGTGAGCAGTTCTTC.